This T cell receptor beta chain originates from a study of siplizumab effects on memory and regulatory T cells. Remarks on this clone: As yet, its antigen is unknown.

Using immunoSEQ multiplex PCR, the repertoire was profiled, and TCRdb retains in-frame clones only, with some absent. The table shows 95,000 to 100,000 clones, with about 90% occurring only once. General study results and limits: Researchers could map only a minor fraction of alloreactive clones to unstimulated subsets. The drug siplizumab significantly decreased the alloreactive sequences that could be traced to unstimulated CD4+ memory cells.

The specimen was non-Treg CD4+ T cells sorted from blood. This sequence was found in a human donor in good health.

DNA of the CDR3: TGTGCCAGCAGTGAAATGGTTGGACCGCCTCAGGGCTACACCTTC. As protein: CASSEMVGPPQGYTF. This sequence joins TRBV2 and TRBJ1-2; D unclear. The CDR3 has 15 amino acids. Germline V gene data show CDR1 as SNHLY and CDR2 as FYNNEI. V was clipped by 2 bases and J by 8 bases, with 18 bases between them.